The sequence of this T cell receptor (beta chain) was determined in a study of T-cell memory formation after mild COVID-19. Turning to the study itself: Largely donor-specific TCR clusters were found.

The CDR3 covers 15 residues. Germline values: CDR1 SGHDT, CDR2 YYEEEE. Trimming took off 6 bases at V and 0 bases at J, with 13 bases between the two ends. Study-level points and caveats: Mostly located in CM and EM were contracting CD4+ clones, with contracting CD8+ clones located in EMRA.

A word on this clonotype: Antigen specificity is unknown.

TCRdb reprocessed the 5' RACE reads via MiXCR and lists one record per CDR3 protein. The sample lists approximately 300,000 distinct CDR3 sequences, approximately 15% seen once, with more than 20% in the top ten. J is TRBJ2-1 and V is TRBV5-6; D gene uncertain. The sequence derives from a man between 18 and 29 years old who had mild COVID-19 (a few samples of this study predate the infection). Cell type and time point are not known. Input material: PBMCs or a T cell subset sorted from them (not recorded which). As DNA, the CDR3 is TGTGCCAGCAATCAGCTGCTACTCTCCTACAATGAGCAGTTCTTC. The encoded protein is CASNQLLLSYNEQFF.